This T cell receptor beta chain was obtained from a study of CD8 T cells in ankylosing spondylitis. Findings and caveats of the study: Within peripheral blood, clones linked to disease were CD8+ and relatively rare. Blood of patients with ankylosing spondylitis appeared to be characterized by a TCR beta motif of eight highly homologous variants.

This clonotype was seen a handful of times. The target antigen is unknown. A read error may produce the germline difference seen at one junction end. The germline CDR1 and CDR2 sequences are SGHRS and YFSETQ. The CDR3 has 12 residues. For TCR beta, libraries came from quantitative 5'-RACE with molecular barcodes. Using its own MiXCR run on the 5' RACE reads, TCRdb lists one record per CDR3 protein. The table records 210,000 or so distinct CDR3 sequences, around 8% of them present only once. The sequence derives from a female donor with ankylosing spondylitis or in good health (not recorded which). The specimen was blood, either unsorted or a sorted T cell fraction (not recorded which). This sequence joins TRBV5-1 and TRBJ2-3, with 8 bases fitting TRBD2. In nucleotides, the CDR3 is TGCGCCAGCAGCTCCTCCGGGGGGGTCAAAGATTTT. Protein product: CASSSSGGVKDF.